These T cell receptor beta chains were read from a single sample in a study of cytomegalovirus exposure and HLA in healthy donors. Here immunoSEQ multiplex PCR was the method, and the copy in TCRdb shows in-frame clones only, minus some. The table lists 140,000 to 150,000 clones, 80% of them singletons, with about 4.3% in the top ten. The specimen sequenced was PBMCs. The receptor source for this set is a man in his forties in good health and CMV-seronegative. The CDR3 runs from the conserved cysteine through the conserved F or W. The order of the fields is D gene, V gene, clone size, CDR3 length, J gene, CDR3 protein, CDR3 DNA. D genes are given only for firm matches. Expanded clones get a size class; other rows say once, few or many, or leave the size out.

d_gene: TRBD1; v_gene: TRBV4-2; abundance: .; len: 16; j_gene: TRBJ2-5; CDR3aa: CASSPLGTGAGGTQYF; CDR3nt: TGTGCCAGCAGCCCACTAGGGACAGGGGCTGGTGGGACCCAGTACTTC
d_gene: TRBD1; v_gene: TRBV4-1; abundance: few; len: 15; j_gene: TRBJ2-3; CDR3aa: CASSQTGGSPDTQYF; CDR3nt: TGCGCCAGCAGCCAAACAGGGGGCAGCCCAGATACGCAGTATTTT
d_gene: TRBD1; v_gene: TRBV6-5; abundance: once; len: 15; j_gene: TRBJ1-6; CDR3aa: CASTDRGLGNSPLHF; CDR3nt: TGTGCCAGCACCGACAGGGGGCTCGGTAATTCACCCCTCCACTTT
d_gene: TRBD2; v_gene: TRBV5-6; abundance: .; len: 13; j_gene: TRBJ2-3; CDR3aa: CASSSLPGGRKYF; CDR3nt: TGTGCCAGCAGCTCCCTCCCGGGGGGGCGAAAGTATTTT
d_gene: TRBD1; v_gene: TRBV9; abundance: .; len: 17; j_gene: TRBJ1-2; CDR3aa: CASSLGQGREGDYGYTF; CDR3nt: TGTGCCAGCAGCCTCGGACAGGGAAGGGAAGGAGACTATGGCTACACCTTC
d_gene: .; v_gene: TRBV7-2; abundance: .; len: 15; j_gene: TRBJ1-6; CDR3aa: CASSRREAGASPLHF; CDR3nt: TGTGCCAGCAGCCGCCGTGAGGCTGGGGCTTCACCCCTCCACTTT
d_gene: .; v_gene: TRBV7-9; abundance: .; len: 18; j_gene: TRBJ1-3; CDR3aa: CASSNPGQLDLSGNTIYF; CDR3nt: TGTGCCAGCAGCAATCCCGGACAGCTAGATCTCTCTGGAAACACCATATATTTT
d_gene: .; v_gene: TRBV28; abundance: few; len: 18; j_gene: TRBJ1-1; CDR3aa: CASSSAGTLGGLDTEAFF; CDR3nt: TGTGCCAGCAGTTCCGCCGGGACACTGGGGGGGTTGGACACTGAAGCTTTCTTT
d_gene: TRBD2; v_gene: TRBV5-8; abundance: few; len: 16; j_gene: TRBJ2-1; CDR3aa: CASSTGTSPPINEQFF; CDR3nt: TGTGCCAGCAGCACCGGGACTAGCCCCCCTATAAATGAGCAGTTCTTC
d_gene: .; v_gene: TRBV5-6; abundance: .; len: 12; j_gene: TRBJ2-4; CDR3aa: CASSLGTNIQYF; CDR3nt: TGTGCCAGCAGCTTGGGGACTAACATTCAGTACTTC
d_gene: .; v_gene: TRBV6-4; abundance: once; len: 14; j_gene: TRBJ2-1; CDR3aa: CASSVGGSYNEQFF; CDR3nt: TGTGCCAGCAGTGTGGGGGGTTCCTACAATGAGCAGTTCTTC
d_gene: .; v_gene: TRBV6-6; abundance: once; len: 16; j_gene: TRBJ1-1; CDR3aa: CASSPYSGGAHTEAFF; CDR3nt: TGTGCCAGCAGCCCCTATTCTGGGGGCGCGCACACTGAAGCTTTCTTT
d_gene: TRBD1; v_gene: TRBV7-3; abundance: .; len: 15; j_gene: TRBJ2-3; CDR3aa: CASSAGQGDTDTQYF; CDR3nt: TGTGCCAGCAGCGCGGGACAGGGTGATACAGATACGCAGTATTTT
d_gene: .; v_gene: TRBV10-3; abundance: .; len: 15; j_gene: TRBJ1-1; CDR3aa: CAIRQDSFMDTEAFF; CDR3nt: TGTGCCATCAGACAGGACAGCTTCATGGACACTGAAGCTTTCTTT
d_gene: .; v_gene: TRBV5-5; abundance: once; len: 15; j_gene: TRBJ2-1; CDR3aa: CASCVRAGHDNEQFF; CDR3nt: TGTGCCAGCTGTGTGAGGGCGGGGCATGACAATGAGCAGTTCTTC
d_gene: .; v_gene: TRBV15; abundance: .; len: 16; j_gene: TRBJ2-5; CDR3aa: CATSSGRGEGTETQYF; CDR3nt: TGTGCCACCAGCAGTGGGAGGGGGGAGGGTACGGAGACCCAGTACTTC
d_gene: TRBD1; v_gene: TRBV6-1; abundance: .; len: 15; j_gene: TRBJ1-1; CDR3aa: CASATQGETNTEAFF; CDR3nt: TGTGCCAGCGCTACGCAGGGGGAAACGAACACTGAAGCTTTCTTT
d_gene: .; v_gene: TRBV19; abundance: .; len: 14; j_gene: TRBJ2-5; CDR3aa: CASSRQVSQETQYF; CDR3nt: TGTGCCAGTAGTAGACAGGTATCCCAAGAGACCCAGTACTTC
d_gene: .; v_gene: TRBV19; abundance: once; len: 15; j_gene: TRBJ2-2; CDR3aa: CASRQGGRLSGELFF; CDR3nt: TGTGCCAGTAGGCAAGGGGGTCGGTTGTCCGGGGAGCTGTTTTTT
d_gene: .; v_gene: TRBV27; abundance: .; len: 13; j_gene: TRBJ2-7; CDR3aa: CASSFGHTYEQYF; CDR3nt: TGTGCCAGCAGTTTTGGACACACCTACGAGCAGTACTTC
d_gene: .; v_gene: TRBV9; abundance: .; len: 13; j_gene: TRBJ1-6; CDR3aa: CASSVTGNSPLHF; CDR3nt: TGTGCCAGCAGCGTAACGGGGAATTCACCCCTCCACTTT
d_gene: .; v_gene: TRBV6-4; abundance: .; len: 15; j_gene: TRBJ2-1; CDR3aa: CASSGQASSYNEQFF; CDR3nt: TGTGCCAGCAGTGGGCAGGCAAGCTCCTACAATGAGCAGTTCTTC
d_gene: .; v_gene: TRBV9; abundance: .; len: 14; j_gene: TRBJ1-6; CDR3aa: CASSVGGVDSPLHF; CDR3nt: TGTGCCAGCAGCGTAGGGGGCGTTGATTCACCCCTCCACTTT
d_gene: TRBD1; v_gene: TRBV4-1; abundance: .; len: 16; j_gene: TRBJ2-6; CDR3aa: CASSSKTGAGANVLTF; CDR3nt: TGCGCCAGCAGCTCTAAAACAGGGGCTGGGGCCAACGTCCTGACTTTC
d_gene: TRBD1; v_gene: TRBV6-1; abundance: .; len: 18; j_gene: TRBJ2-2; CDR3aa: CASSVRDRGLLVLGELFF; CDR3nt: TGTGCCAGCAGTGTCCGGGACAGGGGCCTTCTAGTCCTCGGGGAGCTGTTTTTT
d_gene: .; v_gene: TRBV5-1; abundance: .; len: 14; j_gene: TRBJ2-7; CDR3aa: CASSLAQVLDEQYF; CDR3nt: TGCGCCAGCAGCTTGGCCCAGGTTTTGGACGAGCAGTACTTC
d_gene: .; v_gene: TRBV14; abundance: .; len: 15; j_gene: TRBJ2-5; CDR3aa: CASSQGGVVQETQYF; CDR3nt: TGTGCCAGCAGCCAAGGAGGCGTTGTCCAGGAGACCCAGTACTTC
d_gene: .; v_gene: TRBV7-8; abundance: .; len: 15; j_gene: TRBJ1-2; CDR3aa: CASSLLGTSVGGYTF; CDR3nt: TGTGCCAGCAGCTTATTGGGCACGTCGGTTGGCGGCTACACCTTC
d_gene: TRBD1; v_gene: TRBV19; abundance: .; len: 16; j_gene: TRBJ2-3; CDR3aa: CASKIVGQDATDTQYF; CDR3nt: TGTGCCAGTAAGATCGTTGGACAGGACGCCACAGATACGCAGTATTTT
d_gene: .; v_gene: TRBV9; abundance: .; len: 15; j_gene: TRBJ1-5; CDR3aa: CASSVDHRPNQPQHF; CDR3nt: TGTGCCAGCAGCGTAGATCACAGACCTAATCAGCCCCAGCATTTT
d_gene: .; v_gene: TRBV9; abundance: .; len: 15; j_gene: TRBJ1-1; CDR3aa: CASSVVLGANTEAFF; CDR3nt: TGTGCCAGCAGCGTAGTCTTGGGGGCGAACACTGAAGCTTTCTTT
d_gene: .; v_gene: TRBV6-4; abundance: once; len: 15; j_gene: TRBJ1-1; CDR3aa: CASSVGPAQGTEAFF; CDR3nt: TGTGCCAGCAGTGTCGGGCCGGCTCAGGGGACTGAAGCTTTCTTT
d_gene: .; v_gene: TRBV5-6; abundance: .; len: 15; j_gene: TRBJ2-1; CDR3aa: CASSLAQLAYNEQFF; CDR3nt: TGTGCCAGCAGCTTGGCCCAGTTGGCCTACAATGAGCAGTTCTTC
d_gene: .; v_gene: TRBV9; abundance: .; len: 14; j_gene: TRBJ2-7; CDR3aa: CASSPTPRFHEQYF; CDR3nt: TGTGCCAGCAGCCCTACCCCTCGGTTCCACGAGCAGTACTTC
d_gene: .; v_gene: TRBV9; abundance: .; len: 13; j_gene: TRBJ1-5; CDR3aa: CARQGCSNQPQHF; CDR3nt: TGTGCCAGACAGGGATGTAGCAATCAGCCCCAGCATTTT
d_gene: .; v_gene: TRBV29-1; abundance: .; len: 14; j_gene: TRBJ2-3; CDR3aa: CSVDGAGSRDTQYF; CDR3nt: TGCAGCGTTGACGGTGCGGGTTCGCGAGATACGCAGTATTTT
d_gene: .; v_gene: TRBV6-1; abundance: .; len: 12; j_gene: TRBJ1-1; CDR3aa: CASSEQGGGAFF; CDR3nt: TGTGCCAGCAGTGAACAGGGCGGCGGAGCTTTCTTT
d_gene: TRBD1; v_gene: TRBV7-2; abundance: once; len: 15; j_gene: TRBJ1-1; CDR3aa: CASSLKQGTRVEAFF; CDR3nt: TGTGCCAGCAGCTTGAAACAGGGGACTAGGGTTGAAGCTTTCTTT
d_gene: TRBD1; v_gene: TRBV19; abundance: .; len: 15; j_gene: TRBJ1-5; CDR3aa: CASSIETGYNQPQHF; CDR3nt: TGTGCCAGTAGTATCGAGACAGGGTATAATCAGCCCCAGCATTTT
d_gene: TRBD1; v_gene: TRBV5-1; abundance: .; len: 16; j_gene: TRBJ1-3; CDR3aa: CASSPEPRGRGNTIYF; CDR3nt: TGCGCCAGCAGCCCGGAGCCCAGGGGGCGAGGAAACACCATATATTTT
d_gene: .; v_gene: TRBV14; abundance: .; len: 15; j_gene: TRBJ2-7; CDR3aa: CASGSSGAPFDEQYF; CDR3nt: TGTGCCAGCGGATCATCAGGGGCCCCTTTTGACGAGCAGTACTTC
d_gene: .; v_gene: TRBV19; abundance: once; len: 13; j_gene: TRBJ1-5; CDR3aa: CASIRGLGQPQHF; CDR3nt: TGTGCCAGTATTAGGGGACTGGGTCAGCCCCAGCATTTT
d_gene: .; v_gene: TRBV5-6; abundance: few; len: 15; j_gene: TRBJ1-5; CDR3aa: CASSPTGQSNQPQHF; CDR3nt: TGTGCCAGCAGCCCAACAGGACAGAGCAATCAGCCCCAGCATTTT
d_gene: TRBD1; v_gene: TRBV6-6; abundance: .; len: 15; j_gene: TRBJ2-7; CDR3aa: CASSYLRTGSYEQYF; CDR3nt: TGTGCCAGCAGTTATCTCCGGACAGGCTCCTACGAGCAGTACTTC
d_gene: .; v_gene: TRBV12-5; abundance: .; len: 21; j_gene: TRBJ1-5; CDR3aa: CASGLVSSGRTTAHSNQPQHF; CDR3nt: TGTGCTAGTGGTTTGGTATCCTCGGGCAGGACAACCGCTCATAGCAATCAGCCCCAGCATTTT
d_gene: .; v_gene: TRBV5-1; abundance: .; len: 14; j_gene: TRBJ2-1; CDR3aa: CASRTSEPYNEQFF; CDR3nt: TGCGCCAGCAGGACGAGCGAACCCTACAATGAGCAGTTCTTC